Listed below are T cell receptor beta chains from one sample, sequenced in a study of T-cell memory formation after mild COVID-19. TCRdb re-derived calls from the 5' RACE reads in MiXCR, one entry per CDR3 protein. The sample has fewer than 300,000 distinct CDR3 sequences, about a sixth seen once; the top ten hold around a fifth. The sample was PBMCs or a T cell subset sorted from them (not recorded which). The receptor source for this set is a man younger than 35 who had mild COVID-19 (a few samples of this study predate the infection). Cell type and time point are not known. The CDR3 runs from the conserved cysteine through the conserved F or W. D genes are given only for firm matches. Size tells how often a clone was seen (once, few, many) or the class of an expanded clone, and some rows leave it out.

clone_size	v_call	d_call	j_call	cdr3_aa	cdr3_nt
NA	TRBV4-2	TRBD2	TRBJ2-1	CASSPAGVSYNEQFF	TGTGCCAGCAGCCCGGCGGGGGTCTCCTACAATGAGCAGTTCTTC
NA	TRBV6-1	NA	TRBJ1-2	CASSEATYGYTF	TGTGCCAGCAGTGAAGCCACCTATGGCTACACCTTC
few	TRBV19	TRBD1	TRBJ2-6	CASSRQGAIGANVLTF	TGTGCCAGTAGTCGACAGGGGGCGATTGGGGCCAACGTCCTGACTTTC
few	TRBV5-1	TRBD1	TRBJ1-5	CASSLVVTGSNQPQHF	TGCGCCAGCAGCTTGGTGGTGACAGGGAGCAATCAGCCCCAGCATTTT
few	TRBV7-2	NA	TRBJ1-6	CASSLEAPGASPLHF	TGTGCCAGCAGCTTAGAGGCCCCCGGGGCTTCACCCCTCCACTTT
NA	TRBV15	NA	TRBJ2-5	CATSRDGRGARETQYF	TGTGCCACCAGCAGAGATGGTCGAGGGGCGCGCGAGACCCAGTACTTC
few	TRBV6-5	NA	TRBJ2-3	CASSSGPDTQYF	TGTGCCAGCAGTTCTGGCCCAGATACGCAGTATTTT
few	TRBV7-6	TRBD1	TRBJ1-1	CASSWTGVEAFF	TGTGCCAGCAGCTGGACAGGGGTTGAAGCTTTCTTT
many	TRBV5-4	NA	TRBJ2-7	CASSRGLTTGEQYF	TGTGCCAGCAGCCGCGGGTTAACTACGGGAGAGCAGTACTTC
NA	TRBV28	NA	TRBJ2-7	CASSFSGTYEQYF	TGTGCCAGCAGTTTTTCCGGAACCTACGAGCAGTACTTC